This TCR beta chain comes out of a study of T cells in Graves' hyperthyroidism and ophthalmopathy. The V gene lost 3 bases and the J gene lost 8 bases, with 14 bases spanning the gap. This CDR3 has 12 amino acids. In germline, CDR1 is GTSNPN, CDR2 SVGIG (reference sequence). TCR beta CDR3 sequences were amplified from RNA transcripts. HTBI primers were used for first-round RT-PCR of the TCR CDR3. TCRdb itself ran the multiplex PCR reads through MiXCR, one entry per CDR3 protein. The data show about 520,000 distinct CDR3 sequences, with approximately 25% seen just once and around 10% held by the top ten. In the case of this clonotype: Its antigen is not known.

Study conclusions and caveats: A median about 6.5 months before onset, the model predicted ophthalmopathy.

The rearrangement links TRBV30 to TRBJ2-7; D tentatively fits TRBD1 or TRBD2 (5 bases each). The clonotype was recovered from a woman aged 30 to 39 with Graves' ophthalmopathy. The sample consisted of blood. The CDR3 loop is CAWSWNPGQQYF. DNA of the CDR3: TGTGCCTGGAGCTGGAATCCGGGACAGCAGTACTTC.